The T cell receptor (beta chain) under discussion was sequenced for a study of OX40 agonist ivuxolimab in advanced cancers. Study at large: Ivuxolimab, an agonist antibody against OX40 (CD134), was given to patients.

CDR3 length: 14 amino acids. Trimming took off 2 bases at V and 6 bases at J, with 12 bases between the two ends. Germline CDR1 is SGHVS and CDR2 is FNYEAQ. TCRdb's table, derived via immunoSEQ multiplex PCR, lists solely in-frame clones and lacks some. The table lists tens of thousands of clones, about 90% of them singletons. This specimen was CD4+ or CD8+ T cells sorted from blood, taken in a trial of the OX40 agonist ivuxolimab. The chain links TRBV7-6 to TRBJ2-3; perhaps TRBD2 as D (6 bases). The TCR originated in an adult with an advanced solid tumor such as melanoma, head and neck, liver or kidney cancer. DNA for the CDR3: TGTGCCAGCAGCTTAAGGGACTCCCCCGATACGCAGTATTTT. Amino acids: CASSLRDSPDTQYF.